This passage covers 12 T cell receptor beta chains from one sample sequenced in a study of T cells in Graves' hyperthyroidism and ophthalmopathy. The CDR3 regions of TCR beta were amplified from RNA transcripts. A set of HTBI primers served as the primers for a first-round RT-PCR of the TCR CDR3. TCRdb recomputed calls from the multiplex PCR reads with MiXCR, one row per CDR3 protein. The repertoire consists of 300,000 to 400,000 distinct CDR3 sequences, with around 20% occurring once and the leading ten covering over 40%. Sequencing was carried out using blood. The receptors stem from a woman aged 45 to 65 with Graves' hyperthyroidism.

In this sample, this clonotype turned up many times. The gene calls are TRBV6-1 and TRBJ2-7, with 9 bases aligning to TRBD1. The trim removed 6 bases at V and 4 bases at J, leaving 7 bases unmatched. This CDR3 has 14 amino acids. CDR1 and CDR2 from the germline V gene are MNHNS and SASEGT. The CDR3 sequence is CASSGTGKKYEQYF. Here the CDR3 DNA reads TGTGCCAGCAGCGGGACAGGGAAGAAGTACGAGCAGTACTTC.

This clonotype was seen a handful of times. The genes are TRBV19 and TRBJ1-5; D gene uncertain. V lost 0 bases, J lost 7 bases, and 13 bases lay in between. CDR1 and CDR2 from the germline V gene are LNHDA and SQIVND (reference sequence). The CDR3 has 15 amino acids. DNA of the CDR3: TGTGCCAGTAGTATAGAAGGATTCGGGGAGCAGCCCCAGCATTTT. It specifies CASSIEGFGEQPQHF.

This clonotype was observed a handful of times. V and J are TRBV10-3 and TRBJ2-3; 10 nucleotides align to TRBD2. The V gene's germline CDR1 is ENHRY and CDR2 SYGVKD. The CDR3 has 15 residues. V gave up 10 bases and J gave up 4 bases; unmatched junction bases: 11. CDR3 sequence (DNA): TGTGCCACCGGAGCGGGGGGGGCCGGGGCAGATACGCAGTATTTT. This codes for CATGAGGAGADTQYF.

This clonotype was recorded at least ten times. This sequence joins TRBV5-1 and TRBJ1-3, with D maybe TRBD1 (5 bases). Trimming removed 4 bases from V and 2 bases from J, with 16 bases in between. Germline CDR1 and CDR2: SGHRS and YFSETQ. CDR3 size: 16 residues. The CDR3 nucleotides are TGCGCCAGCAGCGCGCGACAGTCAATAGCTGGAAACACCATATATTTT. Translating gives CASSARQSIAGNTIYF.

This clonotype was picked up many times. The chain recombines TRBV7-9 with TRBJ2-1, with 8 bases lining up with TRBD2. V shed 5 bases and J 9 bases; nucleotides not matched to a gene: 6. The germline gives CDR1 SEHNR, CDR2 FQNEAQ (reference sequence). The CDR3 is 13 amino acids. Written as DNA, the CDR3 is TGTGCCAGCAGCCAGACTAGCGTCGGTGAGCAGTTCTTC. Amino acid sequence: CASSQTSVGEQFF.

CDR3 amino acids: CASSLGTGGHEQYF. The CDR3 nucleotides read TGTGCCAGCAGTCTCGGGACAGGGGGCCACGAGCAGTACTTC. This rearrangement joins TRBV28 to TRBJ2-7; 12 bases are a match to TRBD1. The CDR3 loop spans 14 amino acids. Germline CDR1 reads MDHEN; CDR2 reads SYDVKM. Germline trimming cut 5 bases from V and 5 bases from J; bases unmatched to any gene: 4. Full variable domain (remainder filled in from reference TRBV28 and TRBJ2-7): DVKVTQSSRYLVKRTGEKVFLECVQDMDHENMFWYRQDPGLGLRLIYFSYDVKMKEKGDIPEGYSVSREKKERFSLILESASTNQTSMYLCASSLGTGGHEQYFGPGTRLTVT.

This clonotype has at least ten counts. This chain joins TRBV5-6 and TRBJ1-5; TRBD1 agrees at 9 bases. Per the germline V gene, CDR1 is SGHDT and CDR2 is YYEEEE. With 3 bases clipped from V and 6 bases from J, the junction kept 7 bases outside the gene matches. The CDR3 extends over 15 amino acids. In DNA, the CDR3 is TGTGCCAGCAGCTACCGGGACAGGGCTTTTCAGCCCCAGCATTTT. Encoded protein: CASSYRDRAFQPQHF.

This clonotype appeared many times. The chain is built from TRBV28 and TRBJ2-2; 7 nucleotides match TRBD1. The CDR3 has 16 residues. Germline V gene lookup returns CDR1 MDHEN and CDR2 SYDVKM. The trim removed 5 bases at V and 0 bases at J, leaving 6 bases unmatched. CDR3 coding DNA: TGTGCCAGCAGTCGCCGGGACAGCTCGAACACCGGGGAGCTGTTTTTT. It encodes CASSRRDSSNTGELFF.

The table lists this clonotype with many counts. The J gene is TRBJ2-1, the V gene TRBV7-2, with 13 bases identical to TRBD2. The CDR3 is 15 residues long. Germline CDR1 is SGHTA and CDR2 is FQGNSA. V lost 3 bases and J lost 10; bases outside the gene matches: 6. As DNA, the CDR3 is TGTGCCAGCAGCTTGCGACTAGCGGGAGGAAGCGAGCAGTTCTTC. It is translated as CASSLRLAGGSEQFF.

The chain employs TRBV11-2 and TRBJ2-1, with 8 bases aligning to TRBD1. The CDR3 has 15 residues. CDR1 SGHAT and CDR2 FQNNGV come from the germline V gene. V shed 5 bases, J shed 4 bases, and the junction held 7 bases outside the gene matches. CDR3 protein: CASSPAGQVYNEQFF. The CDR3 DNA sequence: TGTGCCAGCAGCCCCGCGGGACAGGTGTACAATGAGCAGTTCTTC. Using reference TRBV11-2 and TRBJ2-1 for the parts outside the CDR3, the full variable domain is EAGVAQSPRYKIIEKRQSVAFWCNPISGHATLYWYQQILGQGPKLLIQFQNNGVVDDSQLPKDRFSAERLKGVDSTLKIQPAKLEDSAVYLCASSPAGQVYNEQFFGPGTRLTVL.

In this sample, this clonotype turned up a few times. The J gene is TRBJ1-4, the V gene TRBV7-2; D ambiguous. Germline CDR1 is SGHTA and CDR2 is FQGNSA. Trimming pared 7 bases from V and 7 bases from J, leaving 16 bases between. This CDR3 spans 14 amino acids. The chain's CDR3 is CASTPAGGSEKLFF. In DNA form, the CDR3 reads TGTGCCAGCACCCCAGCAGGCGGGAGTGAAAAACTGTTTTTT. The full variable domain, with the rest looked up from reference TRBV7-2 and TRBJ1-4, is GAGVSQSPSNKVTEKGKDVELRCDPISGHTALYWYRQSLGQGLEFLIYFQGNSAPDKSGLPSDRFSAERTGGSVSTLTIQRTQQEDSAVYLCASTPAGGSEKLFFGSGTQLSVL.

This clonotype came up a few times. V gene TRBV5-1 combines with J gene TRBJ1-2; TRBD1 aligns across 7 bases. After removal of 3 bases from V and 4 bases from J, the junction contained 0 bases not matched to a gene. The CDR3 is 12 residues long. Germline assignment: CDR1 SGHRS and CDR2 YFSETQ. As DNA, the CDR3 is TGCGCCAGCAGCTCAGGGGGCTATGGCTACACCTTC. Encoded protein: CASSSGGYGYTF.